The 11 T cell receptor beta chains reported below all come from one sample, sequenced in a study of shared clonotypes between healthy human individuals. The method was immunoSEQ multiplex PCR; TCRdb's version includes in-frame clones alone and lacks a portion of them. The profile shows 2 million or so clones, just under 95% of them singletons. Positively selected for CCR7, the CD45RO-negative cells used as naive CD8 cells excluded terminally differentiated effector memory CD45RA+ cells. The sequenced sample was naive CD8+ T cells sorted from blood. The receptors shown here come from a man in his late teens or twenties in good health.

V gene TRBV28 combines with J gene TRBJ2-3; D is undetermined. V lost 2 bases and J 4 bases, leaving 10 bases between the germline ends. The germline CDR1 and CDR2 sequences are MDHEN and SYDVKM. CDR3 length: 14 residues. CDR3 in DNA: TGTGCCAGCAGTTTAGGAGTAGCACCAGATACGCAGTATTTT. Protein: CASSLGVAPDTQYF.

This rearrangement joins TRBV2 to TRBJ1-2, with D unclear. This CDR3 contains 12 residues. Germline CDR1 SNHLY, CDR2 FYNNEI. V gave up 10 bases and J gave up 6 bases, with 15 bases separating them. CDR3 coding DNA: TGTGCCACCAATATAGAGGGCGATGGCTACACCTTC. It is translated as CATNIEGDGYTF.

This chain uses TRBV5-4 with TRBJ2-2; possibly TRBD1 for D (6 bases). Trimming left V 1 base short and J 7 bases short, with 14 bases between. The CDR3 length is 15 residues. The germline V gene has CDR1 SGHNT and CDR2 YYREEE (reference sequence). The CDR3 protein is CASSLIGEGGGELFF. CDR3 coding DNA: TGTGCCAGCAGCTTGATCGGGGAAGGGGGCGGGGAGCTGTTTTTT.

The CDR3 DNA reads as TGTGCCAGCAGTGCCGGGACAGGGGACTACGAGCAGTACTTC. This translates into CASSAGTGDYEQYF. The V call is TRBV6-5, the J call TRBJ2-7; 10 bases are shared with TRBD1. V lost 5 bases to trimming and J lost 3 bases; unmatched junction nucleotides: 4. Germline assignment: CDR1 MNHEY and CDR2 SVGAGI. CDR3 length: 14 residues.

As concerns this clone: In the same sample, other DNA sequences code for this CDR3. This sequence joins TRBV7-9 and TRBJ2-1; no firm D call. The CDR3 is 10 residues long. Trimming removed 1 base from V and 10 bases from J, with 2 bases in between. The germline CDR1 and CDR2 sequences are SEHNR and FQNEAQ (reference sequence). The DNA of the CDR3 is TGTGCCAGCAGCTTAGTGGAGCAGTTCTTC. Protein: CASSLVEQFF.

The chain recombines TRBV27 with TRBJ2-1; D is perhaps TRBD1 (6 bases). Germline V CDR1 and CDR2: MNHEY, SMNVEV (reference sequence). V lost 6 bases and J lost 4, with 16 bases in between. The CDR3 length is 15 residues. The CDR3 protein is CASRPGTSAYNEQFF. The DNA for the CDR3 is TGTGCCAGCAGGCCAGGGACATCCGCTTACAATGAGCAGTTCTTC.

Only a few counts were recorded for this clone. The chain uses TRBV30 and TRBJ2-3; 13 bases fit TRBD2. The junction had 4 bases not matched to a gene; V was cut back by 5 bases and J by 2 bases. This CDR3 is 15 amino acids long. Germline V gene data show CDR1 as GTSNPN and CDR2 as SVGIG (reference sequence). The CDR3 nucleotides are TGTGCCTGGGGGGGACTAGCGGGAAACACAGATACGCAGTATTTT. It translates to CAWGGLAGNTDTQYF.

The chain uses TRBV9 and TRBJ2-7; a weak D match, TRBD2 (5 bases). Germline assignment: CDR1 SGDLS and CDR2 YYNGEE. V was clipped by 3 bases and J by 0 bases, with 10 bases between them. The CDR3 consists of 14 residues. The CDR3 here is CASSADSSSYEQYF. In nucleotides, the CDR3 is TGTGCCAGCAGCGCGGACTCGAGCTCCTACGAGCAGTACTTC.

This rearrangement joins TRBV9 to TRBJ2-7, with D possibly TRBD2 on 5 matching bases. V was cut by 3 bases and J by 2 bases, with 12 bases left in between. This CDR3 has 14 residues. Per germline, CDR1 SGDLS and CDR2 YYNGEE. CDR3 DNA sequence: TGTGCCAGCAGCGCCACTAGGAGCCCCTACGAGCAGTACTTC. Its protein is CASSATRSPYEQYF.

The genes are TRBV5-6 and TRBJ2-1; D is perhaps TRBD2 (5 bases). Germline lookup yields CDR1 SGHDT and CDR2 YYEEEE. The V end was cut by 1 base, the J end by 7 bases, with 18 bases between. The CDR3 runs to 16 residues. The DNA for the CDR3 is TGTGCCAGCAGCTTGCTTACAGCGGTACTCATTAATGAGCAGTTCTTC. Amino acids: CASSLLTAVLINEQFF. Using reference TRBV5-6 and TRBJ2-1 for the parts outside the CDR3, the full variable domain is DAGVTQSPTHLIKTRGQQVTLRCSPKSGHDTVSWYQQALGQGPQFIFQYYEEEERQRGNFPDRFSGHQFPNYSSELNVNALLLGDSALYLCASSLLTAVLINEQFFGPGTRLTVL.

This chain links TRBV18 with TRBJ1-3; D unclear. The CDR3 sequence is 16 residues long. The V end was cut by 6 bases, the J end by 1 base, with 16 bases between. Per the germline V gene, CDR1 is KGHSH and CDR2 is LQKENI. The CDR3 bases are TGTGCCAGCTCCCAGTTCCCCCCTGGGTCTGGAAACACCATATATTTT. It is translated as CASSQFPPGSGNTIYF.